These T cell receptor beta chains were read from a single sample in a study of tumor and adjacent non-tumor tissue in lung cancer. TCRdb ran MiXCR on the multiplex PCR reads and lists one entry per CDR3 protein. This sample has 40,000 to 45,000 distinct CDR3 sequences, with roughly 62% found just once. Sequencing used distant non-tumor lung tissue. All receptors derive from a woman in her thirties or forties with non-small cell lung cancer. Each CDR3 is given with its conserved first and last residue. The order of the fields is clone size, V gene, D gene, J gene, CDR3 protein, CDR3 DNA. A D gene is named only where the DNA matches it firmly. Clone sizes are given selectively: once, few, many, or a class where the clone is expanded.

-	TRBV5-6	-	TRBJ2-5	CASRATGEGWTQYF	TGTGCCAGCAGGGCTACAGGGGAGGGATGGACCCAGTACTTC
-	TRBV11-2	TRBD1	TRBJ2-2	CASSLSGTGNTGELFF	TGTGCCAGCAGTTTGTCCGGGACAGGGAACACCGGGGAGCTGTTTTTT
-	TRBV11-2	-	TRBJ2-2	CATSKVLAPGELFF	TGTGCCACCAGCAAGGTCCTAGCGCCCGGGGAGCTGTTTTTC
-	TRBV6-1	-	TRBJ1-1	CASNKQGRGTEALF	TGTGCCAGCAATAAACAGGGAAGAGGTACTGAAGCTCTCTTT
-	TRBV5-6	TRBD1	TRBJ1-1	CASSSTGVETFF	TGTGCCAGCAGCTCGACAGGGGTTGAAACTTTCTTC
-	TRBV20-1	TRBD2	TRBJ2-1	CSASRTSELNEQFF	TGCAGTGCTAGTCGGACTAGCGAACTCAATGAGCAGTTCTTC
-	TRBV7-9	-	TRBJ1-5	CATSLGQHSNQPQHF	TGTGCCACCAGTTTAGGACAACATAGCAATCAGCCCCAGCATTTT
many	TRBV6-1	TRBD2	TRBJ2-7	CAIHPHSGGANEQYF	TGTGCCATCCACCCCCATAGCGGGGGGGCCAATGAGCAGTACTTC
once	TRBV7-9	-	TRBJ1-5	CASSLEQANQPNQPQHF	TGTGCCAGCAGCCTAGAACAGGCTAACCAGCCCAATCAGCCCCAGCATTTT
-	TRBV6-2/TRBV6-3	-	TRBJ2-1	CASSYRPCYNEQFF	TGTGCCAGCAGCTACAGACCCTGCTACAATGAGCAGTTCTTC
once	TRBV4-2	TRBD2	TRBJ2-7	CASSKIILAGGATYEQYF	TGTGCCAGCAGCAAGATTATACTAGCGGGGGGGGCTACTTACGAGCAGTACTTC
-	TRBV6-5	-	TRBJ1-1	CTSSGLGRDTEAFF	TGTACCAGCAGCGGCCTTGGACGGGACACTGAAGCTTTCTTT
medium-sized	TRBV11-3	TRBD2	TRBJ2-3	CASSPGLAGQDTQYF	TGTGCCAGCAGCCCCGGACTAGCGGGGCAAGATACGCAGTATTTT
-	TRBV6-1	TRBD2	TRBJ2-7	CASSDGAGSCEQYF	TGTGCCAGCAGTGATGGAGCGGGGTCCTGCGAGCAGTACTTC
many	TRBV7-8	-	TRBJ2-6	CASSLVKDGANVLTF	TGTGCCAGCAGCTTAGTGAAAGATGGGGCCAACGTCCTGACTTTC
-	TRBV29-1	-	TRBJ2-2	CSVEGLGTGELFF	TGCAGCGTTGAAGGCTTAGGGACCGGGGAGCTGTTTTTT
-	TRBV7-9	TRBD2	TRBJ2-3	CASSPLTSGSTQFRLDRQYF	TGTGCCAGCAGCCCTTTAACTAGCGGGAGTACCCAGTTTCGGTTGGATAGGCAGTATTTT
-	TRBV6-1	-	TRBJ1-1	CASSRLPCGAFF	TGTGCCAGCAGTAGACTCCCCTGCGGAGCCTTCTTT
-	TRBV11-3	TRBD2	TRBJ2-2	CASSIGLAGGSGELFF	TGTGCCAGCAGCATCGGACTAGCGGGAGGCTCCGGGGAGCTGTTTTTT
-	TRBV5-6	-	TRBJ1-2	CTSSMRGINYGYTF	TGTACCAGCAGCATGCGCGGGATCAACTATGGCTACACCTTC
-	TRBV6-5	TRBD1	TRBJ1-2	CTSSPGTGELVNYGYTF	TGTACCAGCAGTCCCGGGACAGGGGAGCTCGTTAACTATGGCTACACCTTC
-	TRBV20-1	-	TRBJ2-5	CSADSVTGQETQYF	TGCAGTGCCGACAGTGTGACCGGCCAAGAGACCCAGTACTTC
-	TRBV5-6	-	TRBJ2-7	CASSYLVGAYEQYF	TGTGCCAGCAGCTACCTAGTGGGGGCCTATGAGCAGTACTTC
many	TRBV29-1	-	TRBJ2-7	CSVPQGLLSREQYF	TGCAGCGTACCCCAGGGGCTCTTATCTCGCGAGCAGTACTTC
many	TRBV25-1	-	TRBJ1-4	CASSKGHSFEKLFF	TGTGCCAGCAGTAAGGGACACTCCTTTGAAAAACTGTTTTTT
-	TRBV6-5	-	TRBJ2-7	CAGSYRGGPGDEQYF	TGTGCCGGCAGTTACAGGGGGGGGCCCGGCGACGAGCAGTACTTC
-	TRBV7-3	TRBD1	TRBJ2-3	CASNLTGYSTDTRYF	TGTGCCAGCAACTTGACAGGGTATAGCACAGATACGCGGTATTTT
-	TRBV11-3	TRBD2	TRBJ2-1	CARSYPGLAANNEQFF	TGTGCCAGGAGCTATCCGGGACTAGCGGCCAACAATGAGCAGTTTTTC
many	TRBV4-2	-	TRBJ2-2	CASSPTGWELFF	TGTGCCAGCAGTCCTACGGGGTGGGAGCTGTTTTTT